The sequence of this T cell receptor (beta chain) was determined in a study of cytomegalovirus exposure and HLA in healthy donors. Findings of the study overall: According to the study, around 160 TCR beta chains were cytomegalovirus-associated. The likely explanation for a cluster of highly shared sequence variants was sequencing artifact. Relative to the approximately 660-donor mean, N-insertions were reportedly fewer in an Asian-associated ancestry cluster in a later analysis.

Primers for the PCR totalled 60 Vbeta and 13 Jbeta. Data came from immunoSEQ multiplex PCR; TCRdb stores just in-frame clones and leaves some out. Seen here are 200,000 to 250,000 clones, about 80% observed once, and the top ten hold roughly 10%. The CDR3 has 13 residues. Trimming stripped 3 bases from V and 0 bases from J, with 6 bases between. CDR1 and CDR2 from the germline V gene are MNHEY and SMNVEV (reference sequence). As for this clone: Its matching antigen is unknown.

The specimen sequenced was PBMCs. The clonotype was recovered from a woman in her forties or fifties in good health and CMV-seropositive. The V gene is TRBV27, the J gene TRBJ2-7; D is ambiguous. CDR3 bases: TGTGCCAGCAGTTTTCTTAGCTCCTACGAGCAGTACTTC. It is translated as CASSFLSSYEQYF.